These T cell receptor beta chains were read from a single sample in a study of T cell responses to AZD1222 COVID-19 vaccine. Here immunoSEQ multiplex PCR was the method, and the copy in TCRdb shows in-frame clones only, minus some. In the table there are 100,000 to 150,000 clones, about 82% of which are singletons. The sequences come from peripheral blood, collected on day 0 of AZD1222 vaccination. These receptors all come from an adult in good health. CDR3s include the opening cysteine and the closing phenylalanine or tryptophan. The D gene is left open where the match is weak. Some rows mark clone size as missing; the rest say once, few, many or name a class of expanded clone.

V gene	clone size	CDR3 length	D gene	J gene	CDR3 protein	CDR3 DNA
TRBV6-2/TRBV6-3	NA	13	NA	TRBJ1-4	CASSPEGHEKLFF	TGTGCCAGCAGCCCTGAGGGGCACGAAAAACTGTTTTTT
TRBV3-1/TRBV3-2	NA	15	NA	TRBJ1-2	CASSPPLVVVYGYTF	TGTGCCAGCAGCCCCCCCCTGGTTGTCGTGTATGGCTACACCTTC
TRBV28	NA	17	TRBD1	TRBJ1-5	CASSQDRGRYSNQPQHF	TGTGCCAGCAGTCAGGACAGGGGCAGATATAGCAATCAGCCCCAGCATTTT
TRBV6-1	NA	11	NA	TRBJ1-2	CASSEAYGYTF	TGTGCCAGCAGTGAGGCCTATGGCTACACCTTC
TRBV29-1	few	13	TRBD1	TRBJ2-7	CSVEGIQGGEQYF	TGCAGCGTTGAAGGGATACAGGGGGGCGAGCAGTACTTC
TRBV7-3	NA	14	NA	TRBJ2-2	CASSRTANTGELFF	TGTGCCAGCAGCCGGACCGCGAACACCGGGGAGCTGTTTTTT
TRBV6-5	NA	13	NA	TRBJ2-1	CASSYPGLNEQFF	TGTGCCAGCAGTTACCCCGGTTTGAATGAGCAGTTCTTC
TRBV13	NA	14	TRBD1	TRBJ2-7	CASSLENRGYEQYF	TGTGCCAGCAGCTTAGAAAACAGGGGCTACGAGCAGTACTTC
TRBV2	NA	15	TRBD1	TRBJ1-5	CASSEASGGDQPQHF	TGTGCCAGCAGTGAAGCGTCAGGGGGTGATCAGCCCCAGCATTTT
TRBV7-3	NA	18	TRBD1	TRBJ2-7	CASSRGTGTGIYGSVQYF	TGTGCCAGCAGCCGGGGGACCGGGACAGGGATTTATGGTAGCGTGCAGTACTTC
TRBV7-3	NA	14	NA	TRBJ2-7	CASSLTGTNYEQYF	TGTGCCAGCAGCTTAACCGGGACAAACTACGAGCAGTACTTC
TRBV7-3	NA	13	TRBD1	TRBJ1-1	CASSLGQASEAFF	TGTGCCAGCAGCTTAGGACAGGCATCTGAAGCTTTCTTT
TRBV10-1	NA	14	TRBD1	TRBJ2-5	CASSGDRGGGAQYF	TGCGCCAGCAGTGGGGACAGGGGAGGGGGGGCCCAGTACTTC
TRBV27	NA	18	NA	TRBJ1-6	CASSRGGGASSYNSPLHF	TGTGCCAGCAGTCGAGGGGGTGGGGCTAGCTCCTATAATTCACCCCTCCACTTT
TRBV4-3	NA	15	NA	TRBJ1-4	CASSHRTATNEKLFF	TGCGCCAGCAGCCACAGGACAGCAACTAATGAAAAACTGTTTTTT
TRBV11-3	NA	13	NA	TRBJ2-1	CVSSLDPDREQFF	TGTGTCAGCAGCTTAGACCCGGACCGAGAGCAGTTCTTC
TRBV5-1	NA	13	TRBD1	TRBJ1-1	CASSFTGGTEAFF	TGCGCCAGCAGCTTTACAGGGGGCACTGAAGCTTTCTTT
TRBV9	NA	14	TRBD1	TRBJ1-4	CASSVGQGDEKLFF	TGTGCCAGCAGCGTAGGACAGGGGGATGAAAAACTGTTTTTT
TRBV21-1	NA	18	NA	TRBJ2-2	CASSSAPQGAENTGELFF	TGTGCCAGCAGCTCGGCTCCACAGGGGGCGGAGAACACCGGGGAGCTGTTTTTT
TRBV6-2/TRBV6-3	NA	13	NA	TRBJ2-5	CASSYWGGETQYF	TGTGCCAGCAGTTACTGGGGTGGAGAGACCCAGTACTTC
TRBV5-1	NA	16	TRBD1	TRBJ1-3	CASSLVPGTAGNTIYF	TGCGCCAGCAGCTTAGTTCCTGGGACAGCTGGAAACACCATATATTTT
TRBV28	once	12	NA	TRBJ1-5	CASSSGLQPQHF	TGTGCCAGCAGTTCCGGGTTGCAGCCCCAGCATTTT
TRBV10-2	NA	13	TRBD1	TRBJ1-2	CASSPGQELGYTF	TGCGCCAGCAGTCCGGGACAGGAGCTTGGCTACACCTTC
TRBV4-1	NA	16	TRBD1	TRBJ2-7	CASSLWTGGPAYEQYF	TGCGCCAGCAGCTTGTGGACAGGGGGTCCTGCCTACGAGCAGTACTTC
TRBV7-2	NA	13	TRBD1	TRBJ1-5	CASSQDRAQPQHF	TGTGCCAGCAGCCAGGACAGGGCTCAGCCCCAGCATTTT
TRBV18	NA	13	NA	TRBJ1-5	CASSRGADQPQHF	TGTGCCAGCTCCCGAGGGGCGGATCAGCCCCAGCATTTT
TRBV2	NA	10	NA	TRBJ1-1	CASSVGPAFF	TGTGCCAGCAGTGTTGGCCCAGCTTTCTTT
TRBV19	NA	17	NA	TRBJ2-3	CASSIDRSRDSTDTQYF	TGTGCCAGTAGTATAGATCGGTCCAGAGATAGCACAGATACGCAGTATTTT
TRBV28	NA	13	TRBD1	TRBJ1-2	CASSPDRGYGYTF	TGTGCCAGCAGTCCCGACAGGGGCTATGGCTACACCTTC
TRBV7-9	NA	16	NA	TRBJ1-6	CASSLRLGLDNSPLHF	TGTGCCAGCAGCTTACGTCTGGGGCTCGATAATTCACCCCTCCACTTT
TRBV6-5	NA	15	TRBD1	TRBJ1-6	CASRFLGTGNSPLHF	TGTGCCAGCAGATTCCTCGGGACAGGGAACTCACCCCTCCACTTT
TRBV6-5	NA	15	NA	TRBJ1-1	CASSYSGSELVLAFF	TGTGCCAGCAGTTACTCGGGGTCCGAGTTGGTCCTGGCTTTCTTT
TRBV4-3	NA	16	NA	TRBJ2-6	CASSHEGFAGANVLTF	TGCGCCAGCAGCCACGAGGGGTTCGCCGGGGCCAACGTCCTGACTTTC
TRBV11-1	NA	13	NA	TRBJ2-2	CASSLSDTGELFF	TGTGCCAGCAGCCTCTCGGACACCGGGGAGCTGTTTTTT
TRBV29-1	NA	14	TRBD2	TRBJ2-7	CSVELAGGPYEQYF	TGCAGCGTTGAGTTGGCGGGAGGGCCCTACGAGCAGTACTTC
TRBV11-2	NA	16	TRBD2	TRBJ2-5	CASSLFSSGNQETQYF	TGTGCCAGCAGCTTATTCTCCAGCGGGAACCAAGAGACCCAGTACTTC
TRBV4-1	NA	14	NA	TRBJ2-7	CASSQEVDRHEQYF	TGCGCCAGCAGCCAAGAGGTGGATCGGCACGAGCAGTACTTC
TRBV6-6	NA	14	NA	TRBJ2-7	CASSYSKGQYEQYF	TGTGCCAGCAGTTACTCGAAAGGACAGTACGAGCAGTACTTC
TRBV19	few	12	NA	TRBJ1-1	CASTLQGTEAFF	TGTGCCAGTACCCTACAGGGAACTGAAGCTTTCTTT
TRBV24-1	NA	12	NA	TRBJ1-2	CATSVGNYGYTF	TGTGCCACCAGTGTAGGGAACTATGGCTACACCTTC
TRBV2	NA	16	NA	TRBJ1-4	CASSEEGPRANEKLFF	TGTGCCAGCAGTGAAGAGGGCCCGCGGGCTAATGAAAAACTGTTTTTT
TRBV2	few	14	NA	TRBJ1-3	CASSETGSGNTIYF	TGTGCCAGCAGTGAAACAGGCTCTGGAAACACCATATATTTT
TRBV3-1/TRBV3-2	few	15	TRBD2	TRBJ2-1	CASSQGAGGYNEQFF	TGTGCCAGCAGCCAAGGGGCGGGGGGCTACAATGAGCAGTTCTTC
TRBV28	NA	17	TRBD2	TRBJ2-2	CASSPLAGGPFTGELFF	TGTGCCAGCAGTCCACTAGCGGGAGGGCCTTTCACCGGGGAGCTGTTTTTT